Below are 3 T cell receptor beta chains sequenced from a single sample in a study of T cell responses to AZD1222 COVID-19 vaccine. Sequencing was performed with immunoSEQ multiplex PCR; in TCRdb, only in-frame clones are kept and a portion is missing. The sample has about 84,000 clones, 70% to 90% seen once. Specimen: peripheral blood, collected 28 days after the second AZD1222 dose. The receptors shown here come from an adult who received the AZD1222 COVID-19 vaccine.

V and J are TRBV6-6 and TRBJ1-6; weak D call: TRBD1 (6 bases). Between the trimmed V and J ends, which lost 5 bases and 7 bases, there was a span of 27 bases. Germline CDR1 is MNHNY and CDR2 is SVGAGI (reference sequence). The CDR3 sequence is 19 residues long. The CDR3 nucleotides read TGTGCCAGCAGTCTCAGGGGTTCGCCTCGATCCGCAACGAATTCACCCCTCCACTTT. This gives the protein CASSLRGSPRSATNSPLHF.

This clone was detected only once. The chain joins TRBV19 to TRBJ2-1, with D possibly being TRBD2 (6 bases). Germline CDR1 and CDR2: LNHDA and SQIVND (reference sequence). This CDR3 contains 15 residues. V was trimmed by 4 bases and J by 5 bases, leaving 15 bases between them. CDR3 amino acids: CASSNRDFSNNEQFF. The CDR3, as DNA: TGTGCCAGTAGTAACCGGGACTTCTCGAACAATGAGCAGTTCTTC.

J is TRBJ1-4 and V is TRBV19, with D possibly matching TRBD1 (6 bases). Trimming removed 10 bases at V and 5 bases at J, with 23 bases between. The CDR3 is made up of 16 amino acids. Germline V gives CDR1 LNHDA, CDR2 SQIVND (reference sequence). The CDR3 loop reads CATRDSMDSINEKLFF. The CDR3 DNA reads as TGTGCCACCAGAGACTCAATGGACAGTATAAATGAAAAACTGTTTTTT.